The rows below give T cell receptor beta chains drawn from one sample of a study of naive and memory T cell subsets. TCRdb itself ran the UMI-ligation and nested PCR reads through MiXCR, one entry per CDR3 protein. The table includes about 120,000 distinct CDR3 sequences, 35% to 45% detected once. Sequenced: central memory CD4+ T cells from blood. The receptors shown here come from a human donor in good health. The CDR3 runs from the conserved cysteine through the conserved F or W. Fields, in order: V gene, clone size, D gene, CDR3 length, J gene, CDR3 DNA, CDR3 protein. A D gene is named only where the DNA matches it firmly. Expanded clones are given a class, and other clones once, few, many or no size at all.

V: TRBV6-5; size: many; D: TRBD2; length: 14; J: TRBJ2-7; DNA: TGTGCCTCCCGCGGTAAAAGCGGGAGTTACGAGCAGTACTTC; CDR3: CASRGKSGSYEQYF
V: TRBV28; size: few; D: TRBD1; length: 16; J: TRBJ2-2; DNA: TGTGCCAGCAGTCTCCTCGACAGGGGGCGGTCCGGGGAGCTGTTTTTT; CDR3: CASSLLDRGRSGELFF
V: TRBV28; size: .; D: TRBD1; length: 13; J: TRBJ1-1; DNA: TGTGCCAGCATACGAGGGGGCGATACTGAAGCTTTCTTT; CDR3: CASIRGGDTEAFF
V: TRBV20-1; size: .; D: TRBD2; length: 15; J: TRBJ2-3; DNA: TGCAGTGCTCCGGATCGGGGAGGGCCGACAGATACGCAGTATTTT; CDR3: CSAPDRGGPTDTQYF
V: TRBV6-1; size: .; D: .; length: 15; J: TRBJ1-5; DNA: TGTGCCAGCAGAATAGGACAGAGTAGCAATCAGCCCCAGCATTTT; CDR3: CASRIGQSSNQPQHF
V: TRBV20-1; size: .; D: .; length: 16; J: TRBJ2-1; DNA: TGCAGTGCTAGAGACCTCTCTCGCGGGAAGGTCAATGAGCAGTTCTTC; CDR3: CSARDLSRGKVNEQFF
V: TRBV18; size: many; D: .; length: 11; J: TRBJ2-1; DNA: TGTGCCAGCTCACTCGGGAATGAGCAGTTCTTC; CDR3: CASSLGNEQFF
V: TRBV6-2/TRBV6-3; size: .; D: TRBD2; length: 16; J: TRBJ2-7; DNA: TGTGCCAGCAGTCGTGGACTAGCGGGGTCCTCCTACGAGCAGTACTTC; CDR3: CASSRGLAGSSYEQYF
V: TRBV15; size: .; D: .; length: 12; J: TRBJ2-7; DNA: TGTGCCACCAGCAGAGAAGGGGTCGAGCAGTACTTC; CDR3: CATSREGVEQYF
V: TRBV3-1; size: few; D: .; length: 14; J: TRBJ2-2; DNA: TGTGCCAGCAGCCAAGCGGAGGGATACGGGGAGCTGTTTTTT; CDR3: CASSQAEGYGELFF
V: TRBV28; size: .; D: TRBD2; length: 13; J: TRBJ2-1; DNA: TGTGCCAGCAGTCTAGCGGGGCTCAATGAGCAGTTCTTC; CDR3: CASSLAGLNEQFF
V: TRBV20-1; size: few; D: TRBD1; length: 14; J: TRBJ2-7; DNA: TGCAGTGCTAAGCGGGACAGGGTAGCCTCCGAGCAGTACTTC; CDR3: CSAKRDRVASEQYF
V: TRBV29-1; size: .; D: .; length: 14; J: TRBJ1-4; DNA: TGCAGCGTTGATACGGGGGGATATAATGAAAAACTGTTTTTT; CDR3: CSVDTGGYNEKLFF
V: TRBV28; size: .; D: TRBD1; length: 14; J: TRBJ2-3; DNA: TGTGCCAGCAGTTCTGGGACAGGGAAGGATACGCAGTATTTT; CDR3: CASSSGTGKDTQYF
V: TRBV4-2; size: .; D: TRBD2; length: 16; J: TRBJ2-3; DNA: TGTGCCAGCAGCCAAGGGTCTAGCGGAAGCACAGATACGCAGTATTTT; CDR3: CASSQGSSGSTDTQYF
V: TRBV9; size: few; D: TRBD2; length: 14; J: TRBJ2-5; DNA: TGTGCCAGCACCAAAGGGACTACGCAAGAGACCCAGTACTTC; CDR3: CASTKGTTQETQYF
V: TRBV27; size: .; D: .; length: 11; J: TRBJ2-7; DNA: TGTGCCAGCAAAAGTTCCTACGAGCAGTACTTC; CDR3: CASKSSYEQYF
V: TRBV27; size: .; D: .; length: 12; J: TRBJ2-5; DNA: TGTGCCAGCAGTCGGTACGGGGAGACCCAGTACTTC; CDR3: CASSRYGETQYF
V: TRBV3-1; size: .; D: .; length: 14; J: TRBJ1-5; DNA: TGTGCCAGCAGCGGGTGGGGTAGCAATCAGCCCCAGCATTTT; CDR3: CASSGWGSNQPQHF
V: TRBV7-2; size: few; D: .; length: 12; J: TRBJ2-7; DNA: TGTGCCAGCAGCTCCAACTCCTACGAGCAGTACTTC; CDR3: CASSSNSYEQYF
V: TRBV20-1; size: few; D: TRBD1; length: 15; J: TRBJ2-7; DNA: TGCAGTGCTAGCATCCGGGACAGGTCAACCTACGAGCAGTACTTC; CDR3: CSASIRDRSTYEQYF
V: TRBV3-1; size: .; D: .; length: 18; J: TRBJ1-5; DNA: TGTGCCAGCAGCCAAGATCCGCCGGGATGGTATGGCAATCAGCCCCAGCATTTT; CDR3: CASSQDPPGWYGNQPQHF
V: TRBV10-3; size: .; D: .; length: 13; J: TRBJ2-7; DNA: TGTGCCATCAGTAACCTGGGTAACTACGAGCAGTACTTC; CDR3: CAISNLGNYEQYF
V: TRBV7-3; size: .; D: .; length: 14; J: TRBJ1-6; DNA: TGTGCCAGCAGCTTAACGGGGGGGGATTCACCCCTCCACTTT; CDR3: CASSLTGGDSPLHF
V: TRBV30; size: .; D: .; length: 14; J: TRBJ2-4; DNA: TGTGCCTGGAGTCGTGAGCGGGCCAAAAACATTCAGTACTTC; CDR3: CAWSRERAKNIQYF
V: TRBV12-3/TRBV12-4; size: .; D: .; length: 13; J: TRBJ1-1; DNA: TGTGCCAGCAGTTTAAACGGAGGGACTGAAGCTTTCTTT; CDR3: CASSLNGGTEAFF